This T cell receptor (beta chain) was observed in a study of monozygotic twins with inflammatory bowel disease. Study-level findings and limits: Comparison of concordant versus discordant twins revealed no difference in repertoire similarity, possibly due to limited power.

For this clonotype: Its antigen remains unidentified.

A total RNA quantity of approximately 3,600 ng went into each TCR library. UMIs with a 6-nucleotide sample barcode were added by template switching. Reprocessing the 5' RACE reads, TCRdb reports a single entry for every CDR3 protein and omits DNA. This repertoire includes 150,000 to 200,000 distinct CDR3 sequences. Germline V CDR1 and CDR2: MNHEY, SMNVEV (reference sequence). This CDR3 is built from 16 residues. The receptor's source is a human donor with ulcerative colitis or Crohn's disease, or a healthy co-twin of an affected twin (not recorded which). The chain recombines TRBV27 with TRBJ1-5; TCRdb calls TRBD1, which cannot be checked without DNA. Sequencing was done on a sample of blood. This CDR3 is CASSRGGTGGGQPQHF.